The sequence of this TCR beta chain was determined in a study of shared clonotypes between healthy human individuals. Overall study: Serving as donors were two women and three men, whose ages spanned 18 to 49.

Data came from immunoSEQ multiplex PCR; TCRdb stores just in-frame clones and leaves some out. This sample has around 1.4 million clones; about 98.5% occur once, and the top ten carry over 0.3%. Study findings and constraints: Generation of non-shared clonotypes was less probable than generation of clonotypes shared by all four donors.

The V gene's germline CDR1 is SGHTA and CDR2 FQGNSA. V was shortened by 5 bases and J by 4 bases, with 11 bases between the two germline ends. The CDR3 loop spans 13 amino acids. Comment on this clone: Its antigen is undetermined.

The chain recombines TRBV7-2 with TRBJ2-5, with a weak D call TRBD2 (6 bases). The sample was naive CD4+ T cells sorted from blood. Stated subset: CD45RA+ positively selected. The clonotype was recovered from a man aged 25 to 40 in good health. The CDR3, as DNA: TGTGCCAGCAGCCAAGGAGGGTCAGAGACCCAGTACTTC. It is translated as CASSQGGSETQYF.